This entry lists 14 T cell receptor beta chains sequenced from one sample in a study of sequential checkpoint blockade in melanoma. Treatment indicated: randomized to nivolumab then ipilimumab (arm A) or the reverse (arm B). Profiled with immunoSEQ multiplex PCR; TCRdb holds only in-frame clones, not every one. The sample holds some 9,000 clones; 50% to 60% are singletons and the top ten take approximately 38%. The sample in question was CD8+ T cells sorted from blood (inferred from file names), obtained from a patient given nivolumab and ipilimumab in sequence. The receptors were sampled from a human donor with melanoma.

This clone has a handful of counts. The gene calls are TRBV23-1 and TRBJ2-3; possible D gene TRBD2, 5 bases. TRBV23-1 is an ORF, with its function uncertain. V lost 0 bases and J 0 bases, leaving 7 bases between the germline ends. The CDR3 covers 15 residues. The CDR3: CASSQSEGSTDTQYF. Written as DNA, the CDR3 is TGCGCCAGCAGTCAATCAGAGGGAAGCACAGATACGCAGTATTTT.

Written as DNA, the CDR3 is TGTGCCGCCGCTGGGGGGGGTCACACCGGGGAGCTGTTTTTT. Translation: CAAAGGGHTGELFF. This chain links TRBV10-3 with TRBJ2-2, with 7 bases identical to TRBD2. This CDR3 is 14 amino acids long. From germline, CDR1 is ENHRY and CDR2 SYGVKD. V shed 11 bases and J 3 bases; nucleotides not matched to a gene: 9.

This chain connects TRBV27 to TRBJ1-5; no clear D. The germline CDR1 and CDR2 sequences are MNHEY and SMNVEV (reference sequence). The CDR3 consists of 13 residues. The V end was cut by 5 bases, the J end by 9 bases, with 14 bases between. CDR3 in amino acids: CASSLTVGGPQHF. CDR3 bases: TGTGCCAGCAGTCTCACAGTGGGAGGGCCCCAGCATTTT.

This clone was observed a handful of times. For the CDR3, the DNA is TGTGCCAGCAGCTCCCTCTGGGACAGGGGGAGGTACGAGCAGTACTTC. Encoded protein: CASSSLWDRGRYEQYF. This chain joins TRBV11-2 and TRBJ2-7, with 11 positions matching TRBD1. The CDR3 totals 16 residues. With V trimmed by 4 bases and J by 4 bases, 9 bases remained unmatched. CDR1 is SGHAT and CDR2 is FQNNGV in the germline V gene.

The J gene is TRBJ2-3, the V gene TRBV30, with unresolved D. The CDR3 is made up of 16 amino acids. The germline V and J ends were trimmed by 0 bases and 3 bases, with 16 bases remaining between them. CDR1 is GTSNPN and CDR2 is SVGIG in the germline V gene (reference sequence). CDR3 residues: CAWSVPGHVGTDTQYF. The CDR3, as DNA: TGTGCCTGGAGTGTACCGGGTCATGTTGGGACAGATACGCAGTATTTT. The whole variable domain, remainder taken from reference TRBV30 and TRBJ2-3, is SQTIHQWPATLVQPVGSPLSLECTVEGTSNPNLYWYRQAAGRGLQLLFYSVGIGQISSEVPQNLSASRPQDRQFILSSKKLLLSDSGFYLCAWSVPGHVGTDTQYFGPGTRLTVL.

The CDR3 sequence: CAISGGEKNEQFF. The CDR3 DNA reads TGTGCCATCAGCGGGGGTGAGAAAAATGAGCAGTTCTTC. The V and J genes are TRBV10-3 and TRBJ2-1, with D maybe TRBD2 (6 bases). Germline CDR1 reads ENHRY; CDR2 reads SYGVKD. The CDR3 runs to 13 residues. Trimming took off 6 bases at V and 7 bases at J, with 13 bases between the two ends.

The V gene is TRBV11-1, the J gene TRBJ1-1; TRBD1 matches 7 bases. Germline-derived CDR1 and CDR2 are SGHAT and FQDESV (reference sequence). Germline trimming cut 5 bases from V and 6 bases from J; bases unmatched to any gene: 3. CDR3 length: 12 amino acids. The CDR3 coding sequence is TGTGCCAGCAGCCATACAGGGGCTGAAGCTTTCTTT. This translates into CASSHTGAEAFF.

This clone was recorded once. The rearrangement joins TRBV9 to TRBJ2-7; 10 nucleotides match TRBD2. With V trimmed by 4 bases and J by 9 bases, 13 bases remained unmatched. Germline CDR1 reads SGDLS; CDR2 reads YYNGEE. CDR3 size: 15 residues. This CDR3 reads CASSPQTSGQVGQYF. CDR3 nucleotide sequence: TGTGCCAGCAGCCCCCAGACTAGCGGGCAGGTCGGGCAGTACTTC.

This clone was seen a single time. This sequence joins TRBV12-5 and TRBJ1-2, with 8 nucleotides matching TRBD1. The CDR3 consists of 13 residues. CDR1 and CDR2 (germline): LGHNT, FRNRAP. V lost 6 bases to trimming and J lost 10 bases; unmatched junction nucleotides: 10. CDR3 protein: CASGRAGQVTYTF. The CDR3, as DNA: TGTGCTAGTGGACGCGCGGGACAGGTGACCTACACCTTC.

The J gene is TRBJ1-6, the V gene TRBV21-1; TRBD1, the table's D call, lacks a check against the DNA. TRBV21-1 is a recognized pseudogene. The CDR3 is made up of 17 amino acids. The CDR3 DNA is TGTGCCAGCAGCAAAGCGCTTTCGGACAGGGTGGGTTCACCCCTCCACTTT. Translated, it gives CASSKALSDRVGSPLHF.

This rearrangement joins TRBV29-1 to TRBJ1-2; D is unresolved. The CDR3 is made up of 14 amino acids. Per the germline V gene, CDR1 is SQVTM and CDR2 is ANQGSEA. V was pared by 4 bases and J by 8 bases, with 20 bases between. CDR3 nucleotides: TGCAGCGTTGGGAGGGAGATAACCTCGAGAGGCTACACCTTC. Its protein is CSVGREITSRGYTF. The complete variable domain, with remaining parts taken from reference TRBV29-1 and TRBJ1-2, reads SAVISQKPSRDICQRGTSLTIQCQVDSQVTMMFWYRQQPGQSLTLIATANQGSEATYESGFVIDKFPISRPNLTFSTLTVSNMSPEDSSIYLCSVGREITSRGYTFGSGTRLTVV.

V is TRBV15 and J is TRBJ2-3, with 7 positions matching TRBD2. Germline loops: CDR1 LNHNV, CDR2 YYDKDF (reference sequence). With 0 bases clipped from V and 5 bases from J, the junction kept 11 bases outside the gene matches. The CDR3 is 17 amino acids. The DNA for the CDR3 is TGTGCCACCAGCAGAGATCTCGGGCGGGGGAAACTAGATACGCAGTATTTT. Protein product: CATSRDLGRGKLDTQYF.

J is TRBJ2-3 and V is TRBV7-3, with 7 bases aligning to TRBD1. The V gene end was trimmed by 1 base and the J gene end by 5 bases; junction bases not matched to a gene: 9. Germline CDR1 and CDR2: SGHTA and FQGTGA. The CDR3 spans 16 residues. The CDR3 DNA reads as TGTGCCAGCAGCTTAAGAGGGCGACAGGGAAGAGATACGCAGTATTTT. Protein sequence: CASSLRGRQGRDTQYF.

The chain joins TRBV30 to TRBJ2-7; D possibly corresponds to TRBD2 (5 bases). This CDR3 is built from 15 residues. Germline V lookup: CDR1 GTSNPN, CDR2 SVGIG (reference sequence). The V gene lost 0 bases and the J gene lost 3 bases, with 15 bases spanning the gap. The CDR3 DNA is TGTGCCTGGAGTGTGCCTCAGGAGGCTAACTACGAGCAGTACTTC. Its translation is CAWSVPQEANYEQYF.